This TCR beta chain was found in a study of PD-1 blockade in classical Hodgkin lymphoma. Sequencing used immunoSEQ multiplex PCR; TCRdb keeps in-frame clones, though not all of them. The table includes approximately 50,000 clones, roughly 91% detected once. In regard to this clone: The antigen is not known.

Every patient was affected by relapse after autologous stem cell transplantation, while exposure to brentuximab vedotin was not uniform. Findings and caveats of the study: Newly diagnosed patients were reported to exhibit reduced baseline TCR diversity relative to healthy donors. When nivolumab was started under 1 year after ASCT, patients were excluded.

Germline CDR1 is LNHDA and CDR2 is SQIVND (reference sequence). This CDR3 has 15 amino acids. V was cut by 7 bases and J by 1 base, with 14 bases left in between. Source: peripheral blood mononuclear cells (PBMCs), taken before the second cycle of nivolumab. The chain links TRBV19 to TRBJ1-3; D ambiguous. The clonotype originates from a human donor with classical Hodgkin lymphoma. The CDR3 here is CASTNSGESGNTIYF. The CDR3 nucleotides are TGTGCCAGTACCAACAGTGGGGAGTCTGGAAACACCATATATTTT.